These T cell receptor beta chains were read from a single sample in a study of T cell responses to AZD1222 COVID-19 vaccine. The data were produced by immunoSEQ multiplex PCR, yet TCRdb's version contains in-frame clones alone and is incomplete. The repertoire includes roughly 140,000 clones, roughly 90% of them detected once, and roughly 3.1% sits in the top ten. The sample in question was peripheral blood, obtained 28 days after the second AZD1222 dose. Receptors originate from an adult who received the AZD1222 COVID-19 vaccine. The conserved cysteine and the conserved F or W are not part of the CDR3 here. The D gene is left open where the match is weak. The size entry is marked missing in some rows and otherwise reads once, few, many or a size class.

V gene	D gene	clone size	J gene	CDR3 protein
TRBV7-8	TRBD2	NA	TRBJ2-3	ASSLTAGVTDTQY
TRBV7-8	TRBD1	NA	TRBJ1-2	ASSLGTGTNYGYT
TRBV27	NA	few	TRBJ2-1	ASSFWGRSYNEQF
TRBV27	NA	NA	TRBJ1-2	ASSLNGEYGYT
TRBV5-4	TRBD1	NA	TRBJ1-2	ASSLGGQGADYGYT
TRBV7-2	TRBD1	NA	TRBJ1-2	ASSFTGQGNYGYT
TRBV12-3/TRBV12-4	NA	NA	TRBJ2-1	ASTPGGSNEQF
TRBV6-5	NA	once	TRBJ1-1	ASSYSAGGDTEAF
TRBV2	NA	NA	TRBJ1-1	ASSDYVGGAGTEAF
TRBV28	NA	NA	TRBJ1-1	ASMVGGLTEAF
TRBV18	NA	NA	TRBJ1-2	ASSPGSGYGYT
TRBV7-8	TRBD2	once	TRBJ2-5	ASSLVASGRAEGETQY
TRBV10-3	NA	NA	TRBJ1-1	AISEDRRRDTEAF
TRBV9	NA	few	TRBJ1-2	ASSETPTNYGYT
TRBV25-1	NA	NA	TRBJ1-5	ASSVGWQPQH
TRBV29-1	NA	NA	TRBJ2-7	SVEDRVGISYEQY
TRBV6-5	NA	NA	TRBJ1-1	ASSYPNKDPRTEAF
TRBV6-5	NA	once	TRBJ1-4	ASRTGTSTNEKLF
TRBV6-5	NA	NA	TRBJ1-1	ASSYWQGGTEAF
TRBV3-1/TRBV3-2	TRBD2	once	TRBJ2-2	ASSHGGLAGPNTGELF
TRBV5-6	TRBD1	NA	TRBJ1-2	ASSPEQGGYGYT
TRBV3-1/TRBV3-2	NA	once	TRBJ1-3	ASSQASVQIHGNTIY
TRBV25-1	NA	NA	TRBJ1-2	ASSLGGPLGGYT
TRBV18	TRBD1	NA	TRBJ1-2	ASSPGQGQGYGYT
TRBV27	TRBD2	NA	TRBJ2-3	ASNHGTSGARDTQY
TRBV18	TRBD2	NA	TRBJ2-4	ASSPLRGSGSLAKNIQY
TRBV24-1	NA	NA	TRBJ1-5	ATSDSSVSNQPQH
TRBV5-1	TRBD1	NA	TRBJ2-5	ASSLGTGEETQY
TRBV5-5	NA	NA	TRBJ2-3	ASSLGPGGTDTQY